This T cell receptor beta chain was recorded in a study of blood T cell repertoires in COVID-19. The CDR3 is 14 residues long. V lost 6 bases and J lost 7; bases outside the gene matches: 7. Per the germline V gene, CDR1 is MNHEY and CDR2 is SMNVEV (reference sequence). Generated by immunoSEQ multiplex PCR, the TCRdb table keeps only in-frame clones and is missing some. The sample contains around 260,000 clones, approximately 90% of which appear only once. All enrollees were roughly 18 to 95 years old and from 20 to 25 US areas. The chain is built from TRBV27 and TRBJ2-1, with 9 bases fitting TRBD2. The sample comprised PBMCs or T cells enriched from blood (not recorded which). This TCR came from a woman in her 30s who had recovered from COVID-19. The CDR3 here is CASRELAGNNEQFF. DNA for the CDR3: TGTGCCAGCAGGGAACTAGCGGGTAATAATGAGCAGTTCTTC.